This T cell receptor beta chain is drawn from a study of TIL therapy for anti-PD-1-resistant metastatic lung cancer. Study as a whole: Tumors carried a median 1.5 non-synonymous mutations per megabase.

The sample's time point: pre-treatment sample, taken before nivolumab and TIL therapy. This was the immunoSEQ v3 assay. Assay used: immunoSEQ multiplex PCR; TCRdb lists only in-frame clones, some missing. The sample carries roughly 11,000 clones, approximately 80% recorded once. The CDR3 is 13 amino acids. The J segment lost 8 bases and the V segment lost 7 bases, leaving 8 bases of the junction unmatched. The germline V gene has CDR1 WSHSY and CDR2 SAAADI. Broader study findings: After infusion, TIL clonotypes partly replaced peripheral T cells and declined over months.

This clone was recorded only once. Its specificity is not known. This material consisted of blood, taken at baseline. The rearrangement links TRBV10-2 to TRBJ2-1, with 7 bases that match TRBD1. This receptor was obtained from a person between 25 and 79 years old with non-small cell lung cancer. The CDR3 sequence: CASNEGANYEQFF. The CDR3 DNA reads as TGCGCCAGCAACGAGGGGGCGAATTATGAGCAGTTCTTC.